This TCR beta chain was profiled in a study of blood T cell repertoires in COVID-19. For the study at large: Samples taken during acute and convalescent COVID-19 were collected in the United States, Italy and Spain.

As processed by the authors: From reference gene primer amplification, estimates of nucleated cell counts were derived. Produced via immunoSEQ multiplex PCR; TCRdb's table is partial and in-frame only. D and trimming were read from the DNA, whereas the V and J calls and clone size are those reported in that table. Seen here are about 260,000 clones, approximately 86% observed once, and the top ten hold roughly 1.9%. V trimming: 1 base; J trimming: 1 base; junction bases outside the gene matches: 6. Looked up from germline, CDR1 is LNHNV and CDR2 is YYDKDF (reference sequence). The CDR3 totals 17 residues.

The gene calls are TRBV15 and TRBJ2-3, with 9 bases lining up with TRBD1. This TCR derives from a man between 25 and 39 years old with active or convalescent COVID-19. Specimen: peripheral blood. CDR3 amino acids: CATSRARTGVGTDTQYF. DNA of the CDR3: TGTGCCACCAGCAGAGCTAGGACAGGGGTCGGCACAGATACGCAGTATTTT.